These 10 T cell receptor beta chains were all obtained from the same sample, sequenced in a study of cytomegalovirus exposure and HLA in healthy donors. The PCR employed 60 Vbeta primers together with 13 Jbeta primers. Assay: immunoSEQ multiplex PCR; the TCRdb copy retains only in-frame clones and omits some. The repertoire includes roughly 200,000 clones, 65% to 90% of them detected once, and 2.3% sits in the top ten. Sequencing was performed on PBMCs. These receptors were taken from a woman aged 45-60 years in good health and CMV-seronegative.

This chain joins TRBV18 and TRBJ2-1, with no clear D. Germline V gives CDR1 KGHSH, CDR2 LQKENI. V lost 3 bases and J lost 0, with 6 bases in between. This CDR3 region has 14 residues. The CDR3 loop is CASSPRNSYNEQFF. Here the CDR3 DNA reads TGTGCCAGCTCACCCAGGAACTCCTACAATGAGCAGTTCTTC.

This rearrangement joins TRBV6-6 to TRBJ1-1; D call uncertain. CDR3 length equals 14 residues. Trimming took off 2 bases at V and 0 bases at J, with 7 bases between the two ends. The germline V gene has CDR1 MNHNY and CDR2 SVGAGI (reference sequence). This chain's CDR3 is CASSYTQMNTEAFF. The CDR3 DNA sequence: TGTGCCAGCAGTTACACACAGATGAACACTGAAGCTTTCTTT.

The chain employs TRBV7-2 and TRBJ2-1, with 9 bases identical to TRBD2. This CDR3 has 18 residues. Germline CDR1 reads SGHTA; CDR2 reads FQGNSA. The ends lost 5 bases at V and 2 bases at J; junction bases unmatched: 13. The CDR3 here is CASSPKIGGGRAYNEQFF. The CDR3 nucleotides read TGTGCCAGCAGCCCGAAAATTGGGGGCGGGAGGGCCTACAATGAGCAGTTCTTC.

CDR3 in DNA: TGCGCCAGCAGCACAGCCCCACAGGGGGGGAAAGATACGCAGTATTTT. Protein product: CASSTAPQGGKDTQYF. V usage is TRBV5-1 and J usage is TRBJ2-3, with D perhaps matching TRBD1 (8 bases). Per germline, CDR1 SGHRS and CDR2 YFSETQ. The length of the CDR3 is 16 residues. V was clipped by 4 bases and J by 5 bases, with 20 bases between them.

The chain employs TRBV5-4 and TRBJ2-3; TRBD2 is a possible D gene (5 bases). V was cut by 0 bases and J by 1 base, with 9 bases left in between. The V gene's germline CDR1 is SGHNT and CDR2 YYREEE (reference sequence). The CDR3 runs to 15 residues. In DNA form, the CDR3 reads TGTGCCAGCAGCTTGGAGAGGGCTGGCACAGATACGCAGTATTTT. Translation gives CASSLERAGTDTQYF. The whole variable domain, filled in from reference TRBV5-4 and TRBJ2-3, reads ETGVTQSPTHLIKTRGQQVTLRCSSQSGHNTVSWYQQALGQGPQFIFQYYREEENGRGNFPPRFSGLQFPNYSSELNVNALELDDSALYLCASSLERAGTDTQYFGPGTRLTVL.

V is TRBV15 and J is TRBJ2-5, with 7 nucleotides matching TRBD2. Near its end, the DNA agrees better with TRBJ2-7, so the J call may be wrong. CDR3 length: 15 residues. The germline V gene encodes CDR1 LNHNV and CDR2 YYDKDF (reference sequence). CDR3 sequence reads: CATSRGSGGRYEQYF. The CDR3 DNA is TGTGCCACCAGCAGAGGTTCCGGGGGGAGGTACGAGCAGTACTTC.

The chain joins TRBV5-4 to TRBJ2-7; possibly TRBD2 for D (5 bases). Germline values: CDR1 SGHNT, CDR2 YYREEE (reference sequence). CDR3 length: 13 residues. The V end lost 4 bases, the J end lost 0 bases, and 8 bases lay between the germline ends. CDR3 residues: CASSHTSSYEQYF. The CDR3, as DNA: TGTGCCAGCAGCCATACTAGCTCCTACGAGCAGTACTTC.

The CDR3 bases are TGTGCCAGCAGCTTGATGGCGGGGTACAATGAGCAGTTCTTC. Protein sequence: CASSLMAGYNEQFF. The V gene is TRBV7-9, the J gene TRBJ2-1; the D gene is possibly TRBD2 (6 bases). V shed 3 bases and J shed 4 bases, with 10 bases lying between them. This CDR3 comprises 14 residues. Germline CDR1 and CDR2: SEHNR and FQNEAQ (reference sequence).

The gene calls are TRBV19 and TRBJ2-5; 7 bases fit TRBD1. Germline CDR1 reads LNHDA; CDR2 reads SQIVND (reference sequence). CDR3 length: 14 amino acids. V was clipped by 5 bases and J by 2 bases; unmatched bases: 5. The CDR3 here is CASSLRTGQETQYF. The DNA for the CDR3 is TGTGCCAGTAGTCTACGGACAGGACAAGAGACCCAGTACTTC.

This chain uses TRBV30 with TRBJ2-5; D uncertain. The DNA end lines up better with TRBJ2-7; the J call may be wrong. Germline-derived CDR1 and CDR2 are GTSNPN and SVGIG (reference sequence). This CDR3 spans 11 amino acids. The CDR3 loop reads CAWSVRLEQYF. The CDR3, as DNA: TGTGCCTGGAGTGTAAGACTCGAGCAGTACTTC.